This T cell receptor (beta chain) emerged from a study of T cell repertoires in cytomegalovirus infection. TCRdb used MiXCR to reprocess the reads, holding one entry per CDR3 protein. The sample records about 320,000 distinct CDR3 sequences, over 7.5% being singletons. Germline V gene sequence: CDR1 MDHEN, CDR2 SYDVKM. V was pared by 4 bases and J by 8 bases, with 14 bases of the junction left unmatched. The CDR3 sequence is 16 residues long. This receptor was taken from a human donor in good health (CMV status not recorded). Some clones in this sample may be carry-over from other donors' samples. The sequencing input was PBMCs. The genes are TRBV28 and TRBJ2-7; TRBD1 matches at 10 bases. The CDR3 loop is CASSSTGQGVPLKQYF. The CDR3 DNA reads as TGTGCCAGCAGTTCGACCGGACAGGGGGTACCGTTAAAGCAGTACTTC.